Described below is a single T cell receptor beta chain sequence and its context. All donors participated as healthy donors of bone marrow. PCR used 60 Vbeta primers and 13 Jbeta primers. Some clones are missing from TCRdb's copy, which holds only in-frame ones; the method was immunoSEQ multiplex PCR. This sample has under 100,000 clones, with 65% to 80% found just once. The CDR3 spans 12 residues. Per the germline V gene, CDR1 is GTSNPN and CDR2 is SVGIG (reference sequence). J lost 1 base, V lost 8 bases, and 2 bases had no gene match. This record belongs to a study of cytomegalovirus exposure and HLA in healthy donors.

This rearrangement joins TRBV30 to TRBJ1-5; 7 nucleotides align to TRBD1. This TCR was recovered from a man aged 25 to 40 in good health and CMV-seronegative. Material for sequencing was PBMCs. The CDR3 reads CAAGGSNQPQHF. The CDR3 region has the DNA TGTGCCGCAGGGGGAAGCAATCAGCCCCAGCATTTT.